These 8 T cell receptor beta chains share one sample of origin, sequenced in a study of CD8+ T cells in alopecia areata (dated by TCRdb to between 2018 and 2020). The library was built by means of the immunoSEQ multiplex PCR assay. RNA was extracted from all samples and reverse transcribed into cDNA, which served as template for TCR sequencing. Imported from immuneACCESS, the table was reduced by TCRdb to in-frame sequences with V and J called. These copies leave out some clones; in studies compared against another copy, an unresolved V gene accounts for under half, and the cause of the remainder is not known. The sample data list some 120,000 clones, and about 51% of these were observed just once. Under 12% of the sample is taken by the ten largest. Sequencing input: NKG2D-low CD8+ T cells sorted from blood. The label giving this sample's cell subset or site can be read as: sorted CD8+ NKG2D-low blood T cells. Receptors were obtained from a human donor with alopecia areata.

V gene TRBV5-6 combines with J gene TRBJ2-7, with D possibly being TRBD1 (6 bases). The CDR3 is 13 residues long. Germline V lookup: CDR1 SGHDT, CDR2 YYEEEE. The V end was cut by 4 bases, the J end by 5 bases, with 13 bases between. Here the CDR3 DNA reads TGTGCCAGCAGCGATCAGGGGTGGCACGAGCAGTACTTC. Its protein is CASSDQGWHEQYF. Variable domain in full (rest from reference TRBV5-6 and TRBJ2-7): DAGVTQSPTHLIKTRGQQVTLRCSPKSGHDTVSWYQQALGQGPQFIFQYYEEEERQRGNFPDRFSGHQFPNYSSELNVNALLLGDSALYLCASSDQGWHEQYFGPGTRLTVT.

For the CDR3, the DNA is TGCGCCAGCAGCTTGGCTCGAAATTCCGGGGCGACAGATACGCAGTATTTT. This translates into CASSLARNSGATDTQYF. This rearrangement joins TRBV5-1 to TRBJ2-3; tentatively, D is TRBD1 or TRBD2 (5 bases each). The CDR3 totals 17 residues. The ends were cut back, 0 bases at V and 3 bases at J, with 17 bases in the middle. CDR1 and CDR2 from the germline V gene are SGHRS and YFSETQ.

The V gene is TRBV29-1, the J gene TRBJ2-5, with 9 positions matching TRBD1. This CDR3 is built from 15 residues. The junction had 8 bases not matched to a gene; V was cut back by 3 bases and J by 3 bases. The germline gives CDR1 SQVTM, CDR2 ANQGSEA. The CDR3 bases are TGCAGCGTTGATACCCTAACAGGGGGCGAAGAGACCCAGTACTTC. This sequence encodes CSVDTLTGGEETQYF.

This clone appeared a few times. The gene calls are TRBV29-1 and TRBJ2-1; 9 nucleotides line up with TRBD2. The CDR3 contains 15 residues. Per germline, CDR1 SQVTM and CDR2 ANQGSEA. The trim removed 4 bases at V and 4 bases at J, leaving 8 bases unmatched. CDR3 in amino acids: CSVGVREGDYNEQFF. The DNA of the CDR3 is TGCAGCGTTGGAGTGCGGGAGGGGGATTACAATGAGCAGTTCTTC.

The chain recombines TRBV29-1 with TRBJ2-3; D is unclear. With 3 bases removed from V and 4 bases from J, the gap between germline ends came to 8 bases. This CDR3 contains 12 residues. Germline V gene data show CDR1 as SQVTM and CDR2 as ANQGSEA. The CDR3, as DNA: TGCAGCGTTGACGTTCACGCAGATACGCAGTATTTT. Encoded protein: CSVDVHADTQYF.

The V and J genes are TRBV9 and TRBJ2-1; 9 bases align to TRBD2. This CDR3 comprises 15 residues. Losses at the gene ends were 0 bases for V and 7 bases for J; bases not matched to a gene: 5. Per germline, CDR1 SGDLS and CDR2 YYNGEE. The CDR3 nucleotides read TGTGCCAGCAGCGTAGATCTAGCGGGAATGAATGAGCAGTTCTTC. Residues: CASSVDLAGMNEQFF.

This chain links TRBV4-1 with TRBJ2-3; 10 positions match TRBD2. The CDR3 spans 15 residues. V lost 3 bases, J lost 4 bases, and 4 bases stayed unmatched. Germline CDR1 MGHRA, CDR2 YSYEKL. CDR3 sequence reads: CASSQASGSPDTQYF. The CDR3 DNA follows: TGCGCCAGCAGCCAGGCTAGCGGGAGTCCAGATACGCAGTATTTT.

The chain is built from TRBV7-9 and TRBJ2-1; D gene uncertain. Looked up from germline, CDR1 is SEHNR and CDR2 is FQNEAQ (reference sequence). The CDR3 loop spans 11 amino acids. Trimming took 3 bases from V and 10 from J, leaving 7 bases between them. DNA for the CDR3: TGTGCCAGCAGCTTTTCAGTAGAGCAGTTCTTC. This gives the protein CASSFSVEQFF.